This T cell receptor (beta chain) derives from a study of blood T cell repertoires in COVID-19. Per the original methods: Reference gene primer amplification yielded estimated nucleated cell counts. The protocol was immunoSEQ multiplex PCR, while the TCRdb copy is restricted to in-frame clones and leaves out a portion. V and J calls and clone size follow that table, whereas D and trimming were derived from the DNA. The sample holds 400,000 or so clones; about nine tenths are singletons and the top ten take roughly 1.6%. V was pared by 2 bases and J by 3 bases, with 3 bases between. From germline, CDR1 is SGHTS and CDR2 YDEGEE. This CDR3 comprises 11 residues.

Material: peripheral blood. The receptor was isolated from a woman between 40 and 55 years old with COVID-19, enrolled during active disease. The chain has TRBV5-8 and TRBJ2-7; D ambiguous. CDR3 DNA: TGTGCCAGCAGCTTCAACTACGAGCAGTACTTC. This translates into CASSFNYEQYF. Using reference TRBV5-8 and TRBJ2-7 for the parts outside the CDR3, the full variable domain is EAGVTQSPTHLIKTRGQQATLRCSPISGHTSVYWYQQALGLGLQFLLWYDEGEERNRGNFPPRFSGRQFPNYSSELNVNALELEDSALYLCASSFNYEQYFGPGTRLTVT.